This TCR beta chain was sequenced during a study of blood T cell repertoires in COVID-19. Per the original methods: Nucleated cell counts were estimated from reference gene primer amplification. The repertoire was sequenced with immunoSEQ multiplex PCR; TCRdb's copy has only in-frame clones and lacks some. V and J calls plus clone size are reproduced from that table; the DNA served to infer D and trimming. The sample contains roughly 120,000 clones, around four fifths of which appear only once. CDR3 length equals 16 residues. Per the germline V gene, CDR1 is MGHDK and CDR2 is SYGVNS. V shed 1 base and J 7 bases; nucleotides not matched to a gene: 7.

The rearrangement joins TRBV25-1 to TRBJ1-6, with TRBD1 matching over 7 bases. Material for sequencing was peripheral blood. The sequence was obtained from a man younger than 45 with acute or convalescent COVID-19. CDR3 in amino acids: CASSESRGGGNSPLHF. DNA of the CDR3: TGTGCCAGCAGTGAATCCCGAGGGGGCGGGAATTCACCCCTCCACTTT.